This is a list of T cell receptor beta chains from one sample in a study of T cell repertoires in cytomegalovirus infection. No antigens are known for them. TCRdb ran MiXCR on the reads and lists one entry per CDR3 protein. The table has approximately 910,000 distinct CDR3 sequences, under 40% seen once; the top ten hold roughly 13%. Sample: cultured CD8+ T cells from PBMCs, taken from culture after CMV antigen stimulation. These receptors came from a human donor in good health (CMV status not recorded). Some clones in this sample may be carry-over from other donors' samples. Both conserved end residues are part of each CDR3. Fields, in order: D gene, clone size, J gene, V gene, CDR3 DNA, CDR3 protein. A D gene is named only where the DNA matches it firmly. Clone sizes are given selectively: once, few, many, or a class where the clone is expanded.

. | few | TRBJ2-1 | TRBV24-1 | TGTGCCACCAGTGTGGGCGTCTACAATGAGCAGTTCTTC | CATSVGVYNEQFF
. | . | TRBJ2-2 | TRBV28 | TGTGCCAGCAGATCCCGCGAGGGCTGGGACACCGGGGAGCTGTTTTTT | CASRSREGWDTGELFF
TRBD2 | . | TRBJ2-1 | TRBV29-1 | TGCAGCGTTGAAGGCCCCCCGGGGGGTAGCGACAATGAGCAGTTCTTC | CSVEGPPGGSDNEQFF
. | . | TRBJ2-4 | TRBV19 | TGTGCCAGTAGTTGGGTCAGGGTGGATGGTAGGGACAAAAACATTCAGTACTTC | CASSWVRVDGRDKNIQYF
. | . | TRBJ1-4 | TRBV7-9 | TGTGCCAGCAGCCCCGTTCGGCAGGGACCTAATGAAAAACTGTTTTTT | CASSPVRQGPNEKLFF
. | . | TRBJ2-5 | TRBV18 | TGTGCCAGCGATCAGCCGCCCCAAGAGACCCAGTACTTC | CASDQPPQETQYF
TRBD1 | . | TRBJ1-2 | TRBV10-3 | TGTGCCATCAGTGGGCAAATGGGCAGGGGGCGCTTAGTGAGGGGCTACACCTTC | CAISGQMGRGRLVRGYTF
TRBD1 | . | TRBJ1-2 | TRBV25-1 | TGTGCCAGCAGTTCTCTCCGGGACAGCGTATCGGGGGGCTACACCTTC | CASSSLRDSVSGGYTF
TRBD1 | . | TRBJ2-1 | TRBV2 | TGTGCCAACCCTGGACAGGGGGCGGACGAGCAGTTCTTC | CANPGQGADEQFF
. | many | TRBJ1-1 | TRBV7-8 | TGTGCCAGCAGCTTGGGGGTGACCACTGAAGCTTTCTTT | CASSLGVTTEAFF
. | . | TRBJ1-1 | TRBV20-1 | TGCAGTGCAGTGTCCGTGGTAGGCCGTATAGCTTTCTTT | CSAVSVVGRIAFF
. | . | TRBJ2-3 | TRBV28 | TGTGCCAGCAGTTTCAGTAGGGTCACAGATACGCAGTGTTTT | CASSFSRVTDTQCF
. | many | TRBJ2-3 | TRBV4-1 | TGCGCCAGCAGCCAAGAAAAAAAGCCAGACCCAGATACGCAGTATTTT | CASSQEKKPDPDTQYF
TRBD1 | . | TRBJ2-1 | TRBV7-8 | TGTGCCAGCAGCGAAAGACGGACAGGGGTATCCCACAATGAGCAGTTCTTC | CASSERRTGVSHNEQFF
. | few | TRBJ2-1 | TRBV12-3/TRBV12-4 | TGTGCCAGCAGCCCCAATAGCTATGAGCAGTTCTTC | CASSPNSYEQFF
. | many | TRBJ1-1 | TRBV6-5 | TGTGCCAGCAGTTACTCGGGGGGGGGCGCGCACACTGAAGCTTTCTTT | CASSYSGGGAHTEAFF
. | . | TRBJ1-2 | TRBV9 | TGTGTCAGCAGCGTAGGCGGGAGTACTAACTATGGCTACACCTTC | CVSSVGGSTNYGYTF
. | . | TRBJ2-7 | TRBV7-8 | TGTGCCAGCAGCTCCTCTCGGGGGGCCACCTACGAGCAGTACTTC | CASSSSRGATYEQYF
TRBD1 | . | TRBJ2-1 | TRBV27 | TGTGCCACCCTGGGACAGGGGGCCGATGAGCAGTTCTTC | CATLGQGADEQFF
. | few | TRBJ1-1 | TRBV4-1 | TGCGCCAGCAGCCAACCCTCAGACCTGAACACTGAAGCTTTCTTT | CASSQPSDLNTEAFF
. | . | TRBJ2-7 | TRBV20-1 | TGCAGTGCTAGCGGCAGGCCTCCCAGCTCCTACGAGCAGTACTTC | CSASGRPPSSYEQYF
. | few | TRBJ2-2 | TRBV12-3/TRBV12-4 | TGTGCCAGCAGTCCTCGACCCACCGGGGAGCTGTTTTTT | CASSPRPTGELFF
TRBD1 | few | TRBJ1-4 | TRBV12-3/TRBV12-4 | TGTGCCAGCAGTGCGGGACCGGACAGGTTAAATGAAAAACTGTTTTTT | CASSAGPDRLNEKLFF
. | many | TRBJ2-7 | TRBV7-2 | TGTGCCAGCAGCTTAGAAGGACAGCCCTTCTTTGGGCAGTACTTC | CASSLEGQPFFGQYF
. | few | TRBJ2-3 | TRBV27 | TGTGCCAGCAGTTCCGCGGTAACTAGCACAGATACGCAGTATTTT | CASSSAVTSTDTQYF
TRBD1 | few | TRBJ1-2 | TRBV20-1 | TGCAGTGCTGGGGGACAGGGCGATCGAGATGGCTACACCTTC | CSAGGQGDRDGYTF
. | . | TRBJ2-1 | TRBV19 | TGTGCCAGTACCCCATCGCTTCACAATGAGCAGTTCTTC | CASTPSLHNEQFF